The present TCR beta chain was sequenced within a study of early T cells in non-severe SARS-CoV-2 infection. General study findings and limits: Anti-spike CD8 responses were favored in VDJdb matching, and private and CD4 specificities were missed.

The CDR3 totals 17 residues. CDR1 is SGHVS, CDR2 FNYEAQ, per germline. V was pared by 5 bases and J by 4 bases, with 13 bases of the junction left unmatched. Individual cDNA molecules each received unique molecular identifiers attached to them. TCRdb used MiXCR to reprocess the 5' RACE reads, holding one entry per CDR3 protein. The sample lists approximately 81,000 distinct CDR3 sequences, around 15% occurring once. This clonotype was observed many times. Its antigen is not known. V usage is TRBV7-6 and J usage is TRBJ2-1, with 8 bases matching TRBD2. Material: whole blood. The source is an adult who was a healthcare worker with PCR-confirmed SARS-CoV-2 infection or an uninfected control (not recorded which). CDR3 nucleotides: TGTGCCAGCAGCCCGCGGTATAGGCGGGAGGCTTACAATGAGCAGTTCTTC. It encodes CASSPRYRREAYNEQFF.